Ten or more counts support the clone carrying this T cell receptor beta chain. This sample was taken from a study of blood T cells in healthy people across ages. Germline V gene lookup returns CDR1 ENHRY and CDR2 SYGVKD. The ends were cut back, 3 bases at V and 5 bases at J, with 14 bases in the middle. The CDR3 consists of 15 residues. With a J-beta primer mix and a sample-barcoded 5' primer, a second PCR ran roughly 6 to 11 cycles. TCRdb ran MiXCR on the 5' RACE reads and lists one entry per CDR3 protein. The sample includes fewer than 1,000,000 distinct CDR3 sequences, 35% to 60% of them seen just once.

This chain uses TRBV10-3 with TRBJ2-1; D is ambiguous. Input material: blood. This TCR was sampled from an elderly man in good health. The CDR3 protein is CAISEGRRTDNEQFF. CDR3 nucleotide sequence: TGTGCCATCAGTGAAGGGCGGCGTACCGACAATGAGCAGTTCTTC.